Included here is one TCR beta chain sequence, with context. This entry belongs to a study of blood T cell repertoires in COVID-19. Trimming cost V 7 bases and J 5 bases, with 14 bases left between them. Germline V lookup: CDR1 SQVTM, CDR2 ANQGSEA. CDR3 length: 13 amino acids. TCRdb's table, derived via immunoSEQ multiplex PCR, lists solely in-frame clones and lacks some. This table holds approximately 98,000 clones, over 75% found once. The rearrangement uses TRBV29-1 and TRBJ2-2, with a tentative D call TRBD1 (5 bases). Sequenced input: peripheral blood. The clonotype was recovered from a woman over 75 with acute or convalescent COVID-19. DNA for the CDR3: TGCAGCGCGCGACAGAGGTGGACCGGGGAGCTGTTTTTT. Amino acids: CSARQRWTGELFF.